The rows below give T cell receptor beta chains drawn from one sample of a study of cytomegalovirus exposure and HLA in healthy donors. Profiling relied on immunoSEQ multiplex PCR, and the TCRdb table lists in-frame clones only, not all of them. The table for this sample gives 60,000 to 100,000 clones. The sequenced sample was PBMCs. Receptors originate from a young man in good health and CMV-seronegative. The CDR3 runs from the conserved cysteine through the conserved F or W. The order of the fields is D gene, clone size, V gene, J gene, CDR3 DNA, CDR3 protein. D genes are given only for firm matches. Where a row states a size, it is once, few, many or the class of an expanded clone; other rows omit it.

-	-	TRBV19	TRBJ1-5	TGTGCCAGTAGCCCTCCGGTCCCGAATCAGCCCCAGCATTTT	CASSPPVPNQPQHF
-	-	TRBV4-1	TRBJ2-1	TGCGCCAGCAGCCAAGGGGACACCCTGCCTCTAGTCTTC	CASSQGDTLPLVF
-	-	TRBV4-2	TRBJ2-5	TGTGCCAGCAGCCAAGTTTCAGGCCAAGAGACCCAGTACTTC	CASSQVSGQETQYF
-	-	TRBV6-1	TRBJ1-1	TGTGCCAGCAGTACGGGTGGAGGGGCTGAAGCTTTCTTT	CASSTGGGAEAFF
-	-	TRBV5-1	TRBJ1-1	TGCGCCAGCAGCTCTCAGGGGAGCACTGAAGCTTTCTTT	CASSSQGSTEAFF
TRBD1	-	TRBV7-9	TRBJ1-2	TGTGCCAGCAGCTCTTGGGGACAGGAGAACTATGGCTACACCTTC	CASSSWGQENYGYTF
-	-	TRBV5-6	TRBJ2-1	TGTGCCAGCAGCCTCCGGTCCAATGAGCAGTTCTTC	CASSLRSNEQFF
-	-	TRBV18	TRBJ1-1	TGTGCCAGCTCAGGACTCGTCCAGGCGGACACTGAAGCTTTCTTT	CASSGLVQADTEAFF
TRBD1	-	TRBV19	TRBJ2-5	TGTGCCAGTATGGACAGGAGCCAAGAGACCCAGTACTTC	CASMDRSQETQYF
-	-	TRBV9	TRBJ1-2	TGTGCCAGCAGCCGACAGTCTAACTATGGCTACACCTTC	CASSRQSNYGYTF
-	-	TRBV18	TRBJ2-3	TGTGCCAGCTCTCCGGGTCCTCGCGATACGCAGTATTTT	CASSPGPRDTQYF
-	-	TRBV2	TRBJ1-2	TGTGCCAGCAGTTTATACTATGGCTACACCTTC	CASSLYYGYTF
-	-	TRBV9	TRBJ1-3	TGTGCCAGCAGCGTAGGAGGGGGTGGAAACACCATATATTTT	CASSVGGGGNTIYF
-	-	TRBV2	TRBJ1-4	TGTGCCAGCTCGGAGATTCATGCAACTAATGAAAAACTGTTTTTT	CASSEIHATNEKLFF
TRBD2	-	TRBV10-3	TRBJ2-3	TGTGCCATCAGTGGAACTAGCGGGAGCACAGATACGCAGTATTTT	CAISGTSGSTDTQYF
-	-	TRBV5-1	TRBJ1-6	TGCGCCAGCAGCTTGCGGGACACGGGGAATTCACCCCTCCACTTT	CASSLRDTGNSPLHF
-	-	TRBV18	TRBJ1-6	TGTGCCAGCTCACCGAGGACAAATACAGATTCACCCCTCCACTTT	CASSPRTNTDSPLHF
-	-	TRBV5-4	TRBJ1-2	TGTGCCAGCAGCGGATCCGAGCGGGGCTACACCTTC	CASSGSERGYTF
-	-	TRBV9	TRBJ2-2	TGTGCCAGCAGCATCTCAGCGGTTACGAACACCGGGGAGCTGTTTTTT	CASSISAVTNTGELFF
-	-	TRBV6-4	TRBJ1-2	TGTGCCAGCCGCCAGGGCGCTAACTATGGCTACACCTTC	CASRQGANYGYTF
-	-	TRBV5-1	TRBJ1-1	TGCGCCAGCAGCATCCAGGGTTATCGGACTGAAGCTTTCTTT	CASSIQGYRTEAFF
TRBD2	-	TRBV11-2	TRBJ2-3	TGTGCCAGCAGCTTAGAATTTGGCGTGGGGGGGGAGGACACAGATACGCAGTATTTT	CASSLEFGVGGEDTDTQYF
-	-	TRBV7-9	TRBJ1-1	TGTGCCAGCAGGGACAGCAACACTGAAGCTTTCTTT	CASRDSNTEAFF
TRBD2	-	TRBV9	TRBJ2-1	TGTGCCAGCAGCGTAGCGGGACTAGAGACTCAGTTCTTC	CASSVAGLETQFF
-	-	TRBV2	TRBJ1-5	TGTGCCAGCGGGGGGCGGGGGATCTCCAATCAGCCCCAGCATTTT	CASGGRGISNQPQHF
TRBD2	-	TRBV6-1	TRBJ2-1	TGTGCCAGCAGTGAGGCTAGCGGGGGTTACAATGAGCAGTTCTTC	CASSEASGGYNEQFF
TRBD1	-	TRBV5-1	TRBJ1-6	TGCGCCAGCTCCTCCGGGACAGCTAATTCACCCCTCCACTTT	CASSSGTANSPLHF
-	-	TRBV7-9	TRBJ1-2	TGTGCCAGCAGCATAGGACTAAACTATGGCTACACCTTC	CASSIGLNYGYTF
-	-	TRBV6-5	TRBJ2-2	TGTGCCAGCACTAAAAGGAGGTTCGCCGGGGAGCTGTTTTTT	CASTKRRFAGELFF
-	-	TRBV18	TRBJ1-3	TGTGCCAGCTCACCACCAGGCAGGCGTGATGGAAACACCATATATTTT	CASSPPGRRDGNTIYF
-	-	TRBV2	TRBJ2-7	TGTGCCAGCAGTGGCCAGGGAAAAGGGTACGAGCAGTACTTC	CASSGQGKGYEQYF
TRBD1	-	TRBV5-1	TRBJ1-6	TGCGCCAGCAGCTTGGGTCCAGGGGGCATGAATTCACCCCTCCACTTT	CASSLGPGGMNSPLHF
TRBD1	-	TRBV9	TRBJ1-2	TGTGCCAGCAGCCTGCAGGGGGCTGTCTATGGCTACACCTTC	CASSLQGAVYGYTF
TRBD1	medium-sized	TRBV30	TRBJ2-7	TGTGCCTGGACCATGGGGACAGCCGGTCCCTACGAGCAGTACTTC	CAWTMGTAGPYEQYF
-	-	TRBV29-1	TRBJ2-3	TGCAGCGTTGATAATGCGGCAGATACGCAGTATTTT	CSVDNAADTQYF
TRBD2	-	TRBV6-6	TRBJ2-7	TGTGCCAGCAGTTACTCAGCGGGAGGGTCCTACGAGCAGTACTTC	CASSYSAGGSYEQYF
-	-	TRBV7-9	TRBJ1-5	TGTGCCAGCAGCTTGACCAGGGGTTCGGGCAATCAGCCCCAGCATTTT	CASSLTRGSGNQPQHF
TRBD1	-	TRBV7-9	TRBJ1-2	TGTGCCAGCAGCTTAGATAACAGGGGGCCTTATGGCTACACCTTC	CASSLDNRGPYGYTF
-	-	TRBV9	TRBJ1-1	TGTGCCAGCAGCGTAGCGGGCAGGGGTTTGGGTGAAGCTTTCTTT	CASSVAGRGLGEAFF
-	-	TRBV9	TRBJ1-5	TGTGCCAGCAGCTCGGGGGGTCGACAGCCTGAATTAGGGGTGAGCAATCAGCCCCAGCATTTT	CASSSGGRQPELGVSNQPQHF
-	-	TRBV6-5	TRBJ1-1	TGTGCCAGCAGTTACAGATCAGGAGGTCAAACTGAAGCTTTCTTT	CASSYRSGGQTEAFF
TRBD1	-	TRBV6-5	TRBJ1-1	TGTGCCAGCAGGATGAACAGGGGGCTTGGCACTGAAGCTTTCTTT	CASRMNRGLGTEAFF
TRBD1	-	TRBV11-2	TRBJ2-7	TGTGCCAGCAGCGGTTATAACAGGGGATCCTACGAGCAGTACTTC	CASSGYNRGSYEQYF
TRBD1	-	TRBV19	TRBJ2-2	TGTGCCAGTAGCCTACCAGGGGGCTTAGCGGGGGAGCTGTTTTTT	CASSLPGGLAGELFF
-	-	TRBV6-1	TRBJ1-1	TGTGCCAGTGACTCCGGATCGATCTCCACTGAAGCTTTCTTT	CASDSGSISTEAFF
-	-	TRBV4-1	TRBJ2-1	TGCGCCAGCAGCCAAGGAGCAGGGGCCTACAATGAGCAGTTCTTC	CASSQGAGAYNEQFF
TRBD2	-	TRBV5-1	TRBJ2-1	TGCGCCAGCAGCTTGGCCCCCAGCGGGAGAGGGGATGAGCAGTTCTTC	CASSLAPSGRGDEQFF
-	-	TRBV10-3	TRBJ1-5	TGTGCCATCAGTGTGCAGGGTAGCAATCAGCCCCAGCATTTT	CAISVQGSNQPQHF
TRBD1	-	TRBV19	TRBJ1-5	TGTGCCAGTAGCAGACAGGGTAGCAATCAGCCCCAGCATTTT	CASSRQGSNQPQHF
TRBD2	-	TRBV5-1	TRBJ2-2	TGCGCCAGCAGGACGACTAGCGGTTACACCGGGGAGCTGTTTTTT	CASRTTSGYTGELFF
TRBD1	-	TRBV19	TRBJ2-5	TGTGCCAGTAGTATTTCAGGGACAGGGGAAGAGACCCAGTACTTC	CASSISGTGEETQYF
TRBD1	-	TRBV14	TRBJ2-6	TGTGCCCCCAGCCAAGTCTCAGGGGGCGTTTCGGGGGCCAACGTCCTGACTTTC	CAPSQVSGGVSGANVLTF
-	-	TRBV7-2	TRBJ1-2	TGTGCCAGCAGCTTACCATGGCAGCCTACGGGGAACTATGGCTACACCTTC	CASSLPWQPTGNYGYTF
-	-	TRBV4-2	TRBJ2-3	TGTGCCAGCAGCCGGGGCCTCACAGATACGCAGTATTTT	CASSRGLTDTQYF
-	-	TRBV13	TRBJ2-2	TGTGCCACTCAGGGGACCGGGGAGCTGTTTTTT	CATQGTGELFF
TRBD1	-	TRBV5-4	TRBJ1-2	TGTGCCAGCAGCTTGGACAGGGGAGGCTACACCTTC	CASSLDRGGYTF
-	-	TRBV7-9	TRBJ2-5	TGTGCCAGCAGCTCCTATGCCCAGGGGTTGGAGACCCAGTACTTC	CASSSYAQGLETQYF
TRBD1	-	TRBV4-2	TRBJ2-2	TGTGCCAGCAGCCAAGCCCAGGGGGCCACCGGGGAGCTGTTTTTT	CASSQAQGATGELFF
-	-	TRBV5-4	TRBJ2-2	TGTGCCAGCAGCCTCCCTCGGGGGGCCCTATCCGGGGAGCTGTTTTTT	CASSLPRGALSGELFF
-	-	TRBV4-3	TRBJ2-7	TGCGCCAGCAGCCAGGGAGTTGCAGGCCTGAGCTCCTACGAGCAGTACTTC	CASSQGVAGLSSYEQYF